This T cell receptor (beta chain) stems from a study of shared clonotypes between healthy human individuals. For the study at large: Each donor had three CD4 naive, three CD4 memory, two CD8 naive and one CD8 memory plate. The study's findings and limits: The authors sampled blood alone, and tissue repertoires likely differ.

The CDR3 length is 14 residues. Per germline, CDR1 MDHEN and CDR2 SYDVKM. Unmatched junction bases numbered 0, after V lost 3 bases and J lost 5 bases. This clone was detected only a few times. Its antigen is not identified. Generated by immunoSEQ multiplex PCR, the TCRdb table keeps only in-frame clones and is missing some. There are 550,000 to 800,000 clones in the sample; roughly 70% occur only once, and over 1.5% lies in the top ten. The chain uses TRBV28 and TRBJ2-3; 12 bases align to TRBD2. The sequence was collected from a woman aged 30 to 39 in good health. Sequencing was done on a sample of memory CD4+ T cells sorted from blood. The subset is: CD45RA-negative fraction. The CDR3 DNA reads TGTGCCAGCAGTTTGGGACTAGCGGGAGATACGCAGTATTTT. Its translation is CASSLGLAGDTQYF.